The 5 T cell receptor beta chains below all came from one sample that was sequenced in a study of blood T cell repertoires in COVID-19. Profiling relied on immunoSEQ multiplex PCR, and the TCRdb table lists in-frame clones only, not all of them. The data show about 120,000 clones, approximately 87% seen once. The sequencing input was peripheral blood. Source of these receptors: a man between 60 and 75 years old with acute or convalescent COVID-19.

V gene TRBV20-1 combines with J gene TRBJ2-1, with 7 bases fitting TRBD2. This CDR3 comprises 11 residues. V dropped 0 bases and J dropped 16; count of bases not matched to a gene: 6. Germline V gene lookup returns CDR1 DFQATT and CDR2 SNEGSKA (reference sequence). CDR3 nucleotides: TGCAGTGCTAGAGAAGTTAGCGGGCCATTCTTC. This gives the protein CSAREVSGPFF.

The rearrangement joins TRBV6-5 to TRBJ2-7; the D gene is possibly TRBD2 (6 bases). The V end was cut by 2 bases, the J end by 1 base, with 12 bases between. Looked up from germline, CDR1 is MNHEY and CDR2 is SVGAGI. This CDR3 region has 15 residues. CDR3 sequence reads: CASSYNGGGSYEQYF. The CDR3 bases are TGTGCCAGCAGTTACAACGGGGGAGGTTCCTACGAGCAGTACTTC.

The chain uses TRBV27 and TRBJ1-4; the match to TRBD1 covers 12 bases. CDR1 MNHEY and CDR2 SMNVEV come from the germline V gene (reference sequence). There are 15 residues in the CDR3. The J segment lost 7 bases and the V segment lost 5 bases, leaving 5 bases of the junction unmatched. For the CDR3, the DNA is TGTGCCAGCAGTACCTCGGGACAGGGGGCTGAAAAACTGTTTTTT. This sequence encodes CASSTSGQGAEKLFF.

The V call is TRBV27, the J call TRBJ1-2; D gene uncertain. CDR3 size: 13 residues. CDR1 is MNHEY, CDR2 SMNVEV, per germline (reference sequence). V lost 2 bases, J lost 8 bases, and 12 bases lay in between. CDR3 sequence (DNA): TGTGCCAGCAGTTTAAGTATCGGGAGCGGCTACACCTTC. Residues: CASSLSIGSGYTF.

This clone was detected once. The chain recombines TRBV15 with TRBJ1-1; no clear D gene. This CDR3 is 12 amino acids long. V lost 1 base and J 6 bases, leaving 6 bases between the germline ends. Germline V gives CDR1 LNHNV, CDR2 YYDKDF (reference sequence). The CDR3 DNA reads as TGTGCCACCAGCAGAGGGCCCGCTGAAGCTTTCTTT. Its translation is CATSRGPAEAFF.